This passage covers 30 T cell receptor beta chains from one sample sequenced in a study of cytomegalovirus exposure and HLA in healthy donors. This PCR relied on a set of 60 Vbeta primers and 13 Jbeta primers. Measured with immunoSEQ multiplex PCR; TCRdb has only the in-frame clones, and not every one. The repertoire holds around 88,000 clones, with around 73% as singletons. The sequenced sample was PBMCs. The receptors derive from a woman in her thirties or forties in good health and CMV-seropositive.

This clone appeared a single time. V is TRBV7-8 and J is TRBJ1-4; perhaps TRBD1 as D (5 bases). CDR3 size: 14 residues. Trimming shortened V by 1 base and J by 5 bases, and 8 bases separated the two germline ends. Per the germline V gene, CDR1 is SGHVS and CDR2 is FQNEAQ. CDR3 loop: CASSLGGGNEKLFF. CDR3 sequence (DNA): TGTGCCAGCAGCTTAGGGGGGGGGAATGAAAAACTGTTTTTT.

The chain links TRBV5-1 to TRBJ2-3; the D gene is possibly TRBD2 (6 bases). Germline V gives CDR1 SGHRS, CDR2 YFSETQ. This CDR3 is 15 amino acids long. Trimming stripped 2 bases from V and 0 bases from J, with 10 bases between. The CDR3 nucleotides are TGCGCCAGCAGCTTACTTAGCGGTAGCACAGATACGCAGTATTTT. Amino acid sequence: CASSLLSGSTDTQYF.

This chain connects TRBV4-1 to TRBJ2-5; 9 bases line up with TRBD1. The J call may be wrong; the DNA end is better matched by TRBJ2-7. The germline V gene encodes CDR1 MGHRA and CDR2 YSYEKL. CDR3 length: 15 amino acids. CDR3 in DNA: TGCGCCAGCAGCCACCTAGACAGGGGGAGAAACGAGCAGTACTTC. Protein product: CASSHLDRGRNEQYF.

CDR3 sequence (DNA): TGTGCCAGCAGCGTAGTAGGGGGACAGGGGGGGTACGAGCAGTACTTC. Residues: CASSVVGGQGGYEQYF. V is TRBV28 and J is TRBJ2-7, with 11 positions matching TRBD1. The V segment lost 6 bases and the J segment 4 bases; nucleotides outside the gene matches: 11. The germline V gene encodes CDR1 MDHEN and CDR2 SYDVKM. This CDR3 spans 16 amino acids.

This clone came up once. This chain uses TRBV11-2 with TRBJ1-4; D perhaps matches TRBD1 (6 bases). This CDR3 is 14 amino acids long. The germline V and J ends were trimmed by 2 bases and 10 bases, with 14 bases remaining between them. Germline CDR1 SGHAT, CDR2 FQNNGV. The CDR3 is CASSLYREGRKLFF. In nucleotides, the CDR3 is TGTGCCAGCAGCTTATACAGGGAAGGGAGAAAACTGTTTTTT.

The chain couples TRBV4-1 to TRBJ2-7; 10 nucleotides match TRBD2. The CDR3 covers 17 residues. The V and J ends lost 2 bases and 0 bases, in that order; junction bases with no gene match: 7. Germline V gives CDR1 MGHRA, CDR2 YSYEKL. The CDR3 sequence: CASSQSPGLAASYEQYF. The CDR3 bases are TGCGCCAGCAGCCAATCCCCAGGACTAGCGGCCTCCTACGAGCAGTACTTC.

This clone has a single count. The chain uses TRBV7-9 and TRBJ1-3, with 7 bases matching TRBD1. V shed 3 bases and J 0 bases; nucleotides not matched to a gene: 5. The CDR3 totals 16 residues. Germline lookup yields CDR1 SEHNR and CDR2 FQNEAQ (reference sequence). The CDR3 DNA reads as TGTGCCAGCAGCTTCTTGGACAGGAGCTCTGGAAACACCATATATTTT. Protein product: CASSFLDRSSGNTIYF.

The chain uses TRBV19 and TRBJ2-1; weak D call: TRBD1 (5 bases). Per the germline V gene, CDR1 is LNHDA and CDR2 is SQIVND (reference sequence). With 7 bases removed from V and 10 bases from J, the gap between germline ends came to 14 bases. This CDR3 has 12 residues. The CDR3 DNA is TGTGCCAGTAAGGGGCGCCCGCGCGAGCAGTTCTTC. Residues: CASKGRPREQFF.

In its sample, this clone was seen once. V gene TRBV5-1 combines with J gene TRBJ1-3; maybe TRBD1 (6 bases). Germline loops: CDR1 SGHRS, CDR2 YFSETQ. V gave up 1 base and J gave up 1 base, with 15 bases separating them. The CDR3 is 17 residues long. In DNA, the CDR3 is TGCGCCAGCAGCTTGTGGTCACAGGGTATATCTGGAAACACCATATATTTT. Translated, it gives CASSLWSQGISGNTIYF.

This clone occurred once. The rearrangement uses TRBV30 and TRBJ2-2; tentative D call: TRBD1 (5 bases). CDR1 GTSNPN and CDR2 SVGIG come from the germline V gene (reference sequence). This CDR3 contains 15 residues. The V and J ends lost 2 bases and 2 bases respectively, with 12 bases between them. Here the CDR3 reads CAWSHETDNTGELFF. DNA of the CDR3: TGTGCCTGGAGTCATGAGACAGACAACACCGGGGAGCTGTTTTTT.

The CDR3: CSYRGRTDGYTF. In nucleotides, the CDR3 is TGCAGTTACAGGGGGCGTACAGATGGCTACACCTTC. The chain recombines TRBV29-1 with TRBJ1-2; 9 nucleotides align to TRBD1. The CDR3 runs 12 residues. From germline, CDR1 is SQVTM and CDR2 ANQGSEA.

As DNA, the CDR3 is TGTGCCAGCAGTTTCTCCGGGACAGGAGACTACGAGCAGTACTTC. Encoded protein: CASSFSGTGDYEQYF. The chain employs TRBV6-5 and TRBJ2-7, with 8 bases matching TRBD1. CDR1 MNHEY and CDR2 SVGAGI come from the germline V gene. The ends lost 4 bases at V and 3 bases at J; junction bases unmatched: 8. The CDR3 runs 15 residues.

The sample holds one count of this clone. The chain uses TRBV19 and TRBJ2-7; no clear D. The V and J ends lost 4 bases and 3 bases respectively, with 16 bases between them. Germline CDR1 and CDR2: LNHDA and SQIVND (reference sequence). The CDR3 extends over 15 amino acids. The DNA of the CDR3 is TGTGCCAGTAGTAAAAAGTCGAGGAGCAACTACGAGCAGTACTTC. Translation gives CASSKKSRSNYEQYF.

The CDR3 is CASRGQGEGTEAFF. As DNA, the CDR3 is TGTGCCAGCAGGGGACAGGGCGAGGGGACTGAAGCTTTCTTT. The rearrangement uses TRBV6-5 and TRBJ1-1; 9 bases fit TRBD1. Germline lookup yields CDR1 MNHEY and CDR2 SVGAGI. The length of the CDR3 is 14 residues. Trimming removed 6 bases from V and 5 bases from J; junction bases left unmatched: 7.

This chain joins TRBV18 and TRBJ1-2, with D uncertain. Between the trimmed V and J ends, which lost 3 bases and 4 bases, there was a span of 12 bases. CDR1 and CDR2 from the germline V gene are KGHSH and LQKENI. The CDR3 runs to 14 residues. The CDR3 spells CASSPGQSLYGYTF. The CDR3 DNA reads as TGTGCCAGCTCACCTGGGCAGTCCCTCTATGGCTACACCTTC.

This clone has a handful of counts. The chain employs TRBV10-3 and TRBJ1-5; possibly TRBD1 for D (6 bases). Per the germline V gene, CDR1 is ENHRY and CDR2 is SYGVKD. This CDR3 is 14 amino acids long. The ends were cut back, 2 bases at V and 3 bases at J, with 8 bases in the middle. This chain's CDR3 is CAISEGQSNQPQHF. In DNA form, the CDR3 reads TGTGCCATCAGTGAGGGACAGTCCAATCAGCCCCAGCATTTT.

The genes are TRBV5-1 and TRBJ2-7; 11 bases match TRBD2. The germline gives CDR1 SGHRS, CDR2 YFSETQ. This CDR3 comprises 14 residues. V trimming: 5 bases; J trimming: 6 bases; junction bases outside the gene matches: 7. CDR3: CASRTLAGAPEQYF. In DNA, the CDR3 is TGCGCCAGCAGGACACTAGCGGGAGCTCCCGAGCAGTACTTC. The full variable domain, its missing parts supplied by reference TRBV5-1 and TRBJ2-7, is KAGVTQTPRYLIKTRGQQVTLSCSPISGHRSVSWYQQTPGQGLQFLFEYFSETQRNKGNFPGRFSGRQFSNSRSEMNVSTLELGDSALYLCASRTLAGAPEQYFGPGTRLTVT.

In nucleotides, the CDR3 is TGTGCCAGCAGTGAACTGGGACTCGGCTACACCTTC. Translating gives CASSELGLGYTF. The rearrangement uses TRBV6-1 and TRBJ1-2; D possibly corresponds to TRBD1 (5 bases). The CDR3 spans 12 residues. From germline, CDR1 is MNHNS and CDR2 SASEGT. V lost 2 bases and J lost 8, with 9 bases in between.

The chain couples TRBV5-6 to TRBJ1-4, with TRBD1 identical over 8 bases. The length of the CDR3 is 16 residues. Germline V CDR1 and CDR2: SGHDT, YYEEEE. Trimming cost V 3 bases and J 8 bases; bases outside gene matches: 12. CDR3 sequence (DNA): TGTGCCAGCAGCTCAAACACGGACAGGGTTGGCGAAAAACTGTTTTTT. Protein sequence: CASSSNTDRVGEKLFF. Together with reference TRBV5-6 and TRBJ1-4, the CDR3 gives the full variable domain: DAGVTQSPTHLIKTRGQQVTLRCSPKSGHDTVSWYQQALGQGPQFIFQYYEEEERQRGNFPDRFSGHQFPNYSSELNVNALLLGDSALYLCASSSNTDRVGEKLFFGSGTQLSVL.

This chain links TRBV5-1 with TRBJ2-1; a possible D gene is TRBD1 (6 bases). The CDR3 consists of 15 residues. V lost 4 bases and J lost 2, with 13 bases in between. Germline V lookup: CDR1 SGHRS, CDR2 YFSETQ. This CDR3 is CASSPGRGAYNEQFF. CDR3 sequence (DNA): TGCGCCAGCAGCCCTGGCAGGGGAGCCTACAATGAGCAGTTCTTC.

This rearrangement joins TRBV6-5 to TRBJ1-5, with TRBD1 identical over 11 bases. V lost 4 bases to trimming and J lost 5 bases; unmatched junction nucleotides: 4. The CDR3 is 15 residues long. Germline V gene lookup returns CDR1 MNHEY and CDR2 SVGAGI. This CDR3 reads CASSSRTGGDQPQHF. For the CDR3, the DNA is TGTGCCAGCAGTTCACGGACAGGGGGCGATCAGCCCCAGCATTTT.

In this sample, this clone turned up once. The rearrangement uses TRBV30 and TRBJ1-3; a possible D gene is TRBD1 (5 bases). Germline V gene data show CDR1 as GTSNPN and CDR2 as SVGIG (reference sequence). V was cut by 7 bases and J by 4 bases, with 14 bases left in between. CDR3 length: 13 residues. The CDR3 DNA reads TGTGCCTTACAGAGGGACTCCGGAAACACCATATATTTT. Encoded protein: CALQRDSGNTIYF.

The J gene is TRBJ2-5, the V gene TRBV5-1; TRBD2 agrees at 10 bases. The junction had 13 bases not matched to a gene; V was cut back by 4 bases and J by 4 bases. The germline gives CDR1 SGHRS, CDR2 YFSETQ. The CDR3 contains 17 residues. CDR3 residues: CASSKGASGSFGETQYF. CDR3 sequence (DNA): TGCGCCAGCAGCAAGGGCGCTAGCGGGAGCTTTGGAGAGACCCAGTACTTC.

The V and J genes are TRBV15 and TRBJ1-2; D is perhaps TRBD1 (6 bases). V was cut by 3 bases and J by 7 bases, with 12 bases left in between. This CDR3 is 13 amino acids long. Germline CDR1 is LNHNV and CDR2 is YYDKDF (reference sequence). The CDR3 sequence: CATSRLQGSGYTF. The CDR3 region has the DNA TGTGCCACCAGCAGGCTACAGGGTAGTGGCTACACCTTC.

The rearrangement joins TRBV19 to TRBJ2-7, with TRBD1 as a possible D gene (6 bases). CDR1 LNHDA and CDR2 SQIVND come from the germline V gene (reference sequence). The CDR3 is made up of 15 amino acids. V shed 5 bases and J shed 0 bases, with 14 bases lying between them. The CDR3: CASSPRGTHSYEQYF. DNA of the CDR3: TGTGCCAGTAGTCCAAGGGGGACGCACTCCTACGAGCAGTACTTC.

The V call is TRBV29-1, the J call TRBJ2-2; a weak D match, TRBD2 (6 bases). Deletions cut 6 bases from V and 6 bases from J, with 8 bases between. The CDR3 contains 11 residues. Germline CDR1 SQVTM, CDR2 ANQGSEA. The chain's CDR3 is CSVSGPGELFF. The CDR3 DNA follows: TGCAGCGTAAGCGGGCCCGGGGAGCTGTTTTTT.

The CDR3 region is CASDQGAGEKLFF. The CDR3 DNA follows: TGTGCCAGCGATCAGGGGGCAGGCGAAAAACTGTTTTTT. This chain connects TRBV6-5 to TRBJ1-4; 8 bases line up with TRBD1. The CDR3 covers 13 residues. The V and J ends lost 8 bases and 8 bases, in that order; junction bases with no gene match: 7. Germline CDR1 MNHEY, CDR2 SVGAGI.

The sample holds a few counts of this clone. The CDR3 DNA reads TGTGCCAGCAGCCGGGGACTGTCAGACAATGAGCAGTTCTTC. Translation: CASSRGLSDNEQFF. The chain carries TRBV9 and TRBJ2-1; weak D call: TRBD2 (6 bases). This CDR3 comprises 14 residues. V lost 4 bases to trimming and J lost 5 bases, with 13 bases between them. Germline CDR1 is SGDLS and CDR2 is YYNGEE.

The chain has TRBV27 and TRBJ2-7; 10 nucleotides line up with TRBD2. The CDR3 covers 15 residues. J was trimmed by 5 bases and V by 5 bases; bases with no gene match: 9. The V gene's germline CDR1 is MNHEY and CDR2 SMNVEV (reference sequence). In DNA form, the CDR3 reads TGTGCCAGCAGTGTAATAGCGGGAGGATTAGACGAGCAGTACTTC. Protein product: CASSVIAGGLDEQYF.

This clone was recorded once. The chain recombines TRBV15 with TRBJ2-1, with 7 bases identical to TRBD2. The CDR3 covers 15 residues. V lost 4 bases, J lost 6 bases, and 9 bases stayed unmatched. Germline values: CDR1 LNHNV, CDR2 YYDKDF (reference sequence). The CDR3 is CATSTSGEIGNEQFF. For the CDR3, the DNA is TGTGCCACCAGCACGAGCGGGGAGATCGGCAATGAGCAGTTCTTC.